These T cell receptor beta chains were read from a single sample in a study of blood T cells in healthy people across ages. TCRdb fed the 5' RACE reads into MiXCR, producing one record per CDR3 protein. Counted here are roughly 900,000 distinct CDR3 sequences, around 48% occurring once; the ten biggest clones make up roughly an eighth. The sequencing sample was made of blood. The source is a man aged 25 to 45 in good health. The CDR3 runs from the conserved cysteine through the conserved F or W. Size tells how often a clone was seen (once, few, many) or the class of an expanded clone, and some rows leave it out.

clone_size: -
v_call: TRBV29-1
j_call: TRBJ2-7
cdr3_aa: CSVDLSGETYEQYF

clone_size: many
v_call: TRBV3-1
j_call: TRBJ2-5
cdr3_aa: CASSLSTIETQYF

clone_size: once
v_call: TRBV7-2
j_call: TRBJ2-7
cdr3_aa: CASRSDSSRGSYEQYF

clone_size: few
v_call: TRBV4-2
j_call: TRBJ2-3
cdr3_aa: CASSQSTGGDADTQYF

clone_size: -
v_call: TRBV15
j_call: TRBJ1-1
cdr3_aa: CATSRPQDLDTEAFF

clone_size: many
v_call: TRBV5-1
j_call: TRBJ2-5
cdr3_aa: CASSSWENQETQYF

clone_size: -
v_call: TRBV18
j_call: TRBJ2-3
cdr3_aa: CASSPRTGTTDTQYF

clone_size: -
v_call: TRBV12-3/TRBV12-4
j_call: TRBJ2-3
cdr3_aa: CAAGGRGGADTQYF

clone_size: -
v_call: TRBV3-1
j_call: TRBJ2-1
cdr3_aa: CASSQGTRSEQFF

clone_size: -
v_call: TRBV20-1
j_call: TRBJ1-5
cdr3_aa: CSAKDRVPQPQHF

clone_size: -
v_call: TRBV7-9
j_call: -
cdr3_aa: CASSPTSGGIDEQYF

clone_size: -
v_call: TRBV2
j_call: TRBJ2-3
cdr3_aa: CASNLVQTPTDTQYF

clone_size: -
v_call: TRBV25-1
j_call: TRBJ1-4
cdr3_aa: CASRGTGPEKLFF

clone_size: -
v_call: TRBV29-1
j_call: TRBJ1-2
cdr3_aa: CSVVGDGYGYTF

clone_size: -
v_call: TRBV6-6
j_call: TRBJ2-7
cdr3_aa: CASSYKGQGPYEQYF

clone_size: -
v_call: TRBV24-1
j_call: -
cdr3_aa: CARLHYEQYF

clone_size: -
v_call: TRBV5-1
j_call: TRBJ2-4
cdr3_aa: CASSSQGLSVKNIQYF